These 16 T cell receptor beta chains were all obtained from the same sample, sequenced in a study of CD8+ T cells in alopecia areata. RNA extraction and reverse transcription yielded cDNA as sequencing template. Clones were sequenced by immunoSEQ multiplex PCR, and TCRdb holds only the in-frame ones, with some missing. Of 90,000 to 100,000 clones in the sample, about 40% were seen once. The sequenced material came from CD4+ T cells sorted from blood. Receptors were obtained from a human donor with alopecia areata.

The chain uses TRBV4-2 and TRBJ2-7; D unresolved. Germline V gene lookup returns CDR1 LGHNA and CDR2 YNFKEQ. CDR3 length: 13 amino acids. The V end was cut by 1 base, the J end by 4 bases, with 8 bases between. Here the CDR3 DNA reads TGTGCCAGCAGCCAAGTTGGTAGGTACGAGCAGTACTTC. This sequence encodes CASSQVGRYEQYF.

The chain recombines TRBV30 with TRBJ2-3; D gene unclear. This CDR3 is built from 13 residues. The V and J ends lost 0 bases and 0 bases respectively, with 4 bases between them. The germline gives CDR1 GTSNPN, CDR2 SVGIG (reference sequence). CDR3 in DNA: TGTGCCTGGAGTGTAAGAAGCACAGATACGCAGTATTTT. This translates into CAWSVRSTDTQYF.

There are a few counts of this clone. The J gene is TRBJ1-2, the V gene TRBV20-1; D might be TRBD1 (5 bases). Trimming removed 5 bases at V and 4 bases at J, with 8 bases between. CDR3 length equals 11 residues. Germline assignment: CDR1 DFQATT and CDR2 SNEGSKA (reference sequence). CDR3 sequence: CSAGGSYGYTF. The CDR3 nucleotides are TGCAGTGCTGGGGGTAGCTATGGCTACACCTTC.

This clone came up once. The V gene is TRBV5-1, the J gene TRBJ1-2; the D is unclear. Trimming took 0 bases from V and 4 from J, leaving 7 bases between them. The CDR3 is 13 amino acids. The germline gives CDR1 SGHRS, CDR2 YFSETQ. For the CDR3, the DNA is TGCGCCAGCAGCTTGGTGGGAGGCTATGGCTACACCTTC. Translation gives CASSLVGGYGYTF.

This sequence joins TRBV29-1 and TRBJ2-5; a weak D match, TRBD1 (5 bases). Trimming took off 7 bases at V and 1 base at J, with 13 bases between the two ends. This CDR3 region has 13 residues. In germline, CDR1 is SQVTM, CDR2 ANQGSEA. CDR3 in amino acids: CSARSRVQETQYF. The CDR3 DNA reads TGCAGCGCCCGCAGCAGGGTCCAAGAGACCCAGTACTTC.

The chain combines TRBV4-1 with TRBJ1-2; D possibly corresponds to TRBD1 (6 bases). The germline CDR1 and CDR2 sequences are MGHRA and YSYEKL. V shed 8 bases and J shed 8 bases, with 24 bases lying between them. This CDR3 has 15 amino acids. The CDR3 nucleotides read TGCGCCAGCGCCCTAGATCAGGACAGAAGAGCAGGCTACACCTTC. It is translated as CASALDQDRRAGYTF.

This rearrangement joins TRBV25-1 to TRBJ2-7; maybe TRBD2 (7 bases). This CDR3 has 12 amino acids. V lost 7 bases and J 7 bases, leaving 14 bases between the germline ends. Germline CDR1 is MGHDK and CDR2 is SYGVNS. DNA for the CDR3: TGTGCCAGCACTGGACAGCGGGGAGAGCAGTACTTC. It codes for CASTGQRGEQYF.

This clone was seen only a few times. The gene calls are TRBV7-9 and TRBJ2-1, with unresolved D. V lost 4 bases and J 9 bases, leaving 19 bases between the germline ends. This CDR3 is 15 amino acids long. In germline, CDR1 is SEHNR, CDR2 FQNEAQ (reference sequence). CDR3 DNA sequence: TGTGCCAGCAGCTCCCCATCATTCCCCTTGACTGAGCAGTTCTTC. Its protein product is CASSSPSFPLTEQFF.

J is TRBJ2-7 and V is TRBV2, with 10 bases fitting TRBD1. V lost 7 bases to trimming and J lost 5 bases; unmatched junction nucleotides: 11. CDR3 length: 15 residues. Germline V gene sequence: CDR1 SNHLY, CDR2 FYNNEI. CDR3 loop: CASNDRDRGSHEQYF. CDR3 coding DNA: TGTGCCAGCAACGACCGGGACAGGGGTTCCCACGAGCAGTACTTC.

This clone occurred a few times. CDR3 amino acids: CAISEGSRVTGELFF. For the CDR3, the DNA is TGTGCCATCAGTGAAGGTAGTCGGGTCACCGGGGAGCTGTTTTTT. The rearrangement uses TRBV10-3 and TRBJ2-2, with unresolved D. Germline V gene lookup returns CDR1 ENHRY and CDR2 SYGVKD. The length of the CDR3 is 15 residues. The germline V and J ends were trimmed by 3 bases and 4 bases, with 12 bases remaining between them.

The CDR3 reads CASSEGDFRSYYEQYF. The CDR3 nucleotides are TGCGCCAGCAGCGAAGGGGATTTTAGGTCCTACTACGAGCAGTACTTC. This chain connects TRBV4-3 to TRBJ2-7, with a possible D match to TRBD1 (5 bases). The CDR3 runs 16 residues. Germline CDR1 and CDR2: LGHNA and YSLEER. Trimming shortened V by 5 bases and J by 3 bases, and 20 bases separated the two germline ends.

The chain recombines TRBV5-1 with TRBJ1-1, with TRBD1 identical over 7 bases. CDR1 is SGHRS, CDR2 YFSETQ, per germline. The CDR3 runs to 19 residues. The V segment lost 0 bases and the J segment 0 bases; nucleotides outside the gene matches: 14. In nucleotides, the CDR3 is TGCGCCAGCAGCTTGGCGGCCGGGACAGCCATACAAATGAACACTGAAGCTTTCTTT. This sequence encodes CASSLAAGTAIQMNTEAFF.

In its sample, this clone was seen once. The J gene is TRBJ1-1, the V gene TRBV25-1; D gene ambiguous. The V gene's germline CDR1 is MGHDK and CDR2 SYGVNS. With 0 bases removed from V and 3 bases from J, the gap between germline ends came to 5 bases. The CDR3 sequence is 13 residues long. The CDR3 reads CASSEYGDTEAFF. DNA of the CDR3: TGTGCCAGCAGTGAATATGGAGACACTGAAGCTTTCTTT.

There are a few counts of this clone. This chain connects TRBV7-9 to TRBJ2-3; TRBD2 is a possible D gene (5 bases). The CDR3 spans 13 residues. The ends were cut back, 5 bases at V and 5 bases at J, with 11 bases in the middle. Per the germline V gene, CDR1 is SEHNR and CDR2 is FQNEAQ (reference sequence). The CDR3 spells CASSPNEGDTQYF. In DNA, the CDR3 is TGTGCCAGCAGCCCCAATGAGGGAGATACGCAGTATTTT.

The chain is built from TRBV19 and TRBJ2-7; D tentatively reads TRBD1 or TRBD2 (5 bases each). Germline V gene sequence: CDR1 LNHDA, CDR2 SQIVND (reference sequence). The V gene lost 3 bases and the J gene lost 5 bases, with 17 bases spanning the gap. The CDR3 sequence is 15 residues long. The CDR3 DNA follows: TGTGCCAGTAGTATCCACAGATCGAGGGGCCACGAGCAGTACTTC. Translated, it gives CASSIHRSRGHEQYF.

The CDR3 spells CSVVDVSYEQYF. The CDR3 DNA is TGCAGCGTTGTGGACGTCTCCTACGAGCAGTACTTC. The rearrangement uses TRBV29-1 and TRBJ2-7; no clear D gene. Trimming left V 4 bases short and J 0 bases short, with 7 bases between. The CDR3 runs 12 residues. The V gene's germline CDR1 is SQVTM and CDR2 ANQGSEA.